What follows are 30 T cell receptor beta chains derived from one specimen sequenced in a study of PD-1 blockade in classical Hodgkin lymphoma. The assay was immunoSEQ multiplex PCR, and TCRdb's table has in-frame clones only and misses some. The profile shows fewer than 35,000 clones, roughly 92% of them singletons. Time point meaning: cycle 4 day 1 (C4D1), after about 6 weeks of nivolumab. Exposure to brentuximab vedotin varied, and each patient had relapsed following autologous stem cell transplantation. Magnetic negative selection was used to purify CD4+ T cells from PBMCs that had been thawed. Material: CD4+ T cells from blood, obtained before the fourth cycle of nivolumab. These receptor sequences come from a human donor with classical Hodgkin lymphoma.

The CDR3: CASSGGLAGFEQYF. In DNA, the CDR3 is TGTGCCAGCAGTGGAGGACTAGCGGGATTCGAGCAGTACTTC. The chain joins TRBV2 to TRBJ2-7; 12 bases align to TRBD2. Losses at the gene ends were 4 bases for V and 6 bases for J; bases not matched to a gene: 4. Per germline, CDR1 SNHLY and CDR2 FYNNEI. The CDR3 has 14 amino acids. Drawing the rest from reference TRBV2 and TRBJ2-7, the complete variable domain is EPEVTQTPSHQVTQMGQEVILRCVPISNHLYFYWYRQILGQKVEFLVSFYNNEISEKSEIFDDQFSVERPDGSNFTLKIRSTKLEDSAMYFCASSGGLAGFEQYFGPGTRLTVT.

The CDR3 bases are TGCGCCAGCAGCTCACGACTAGCCCGGGGCACCGGGGAGCTGTTTTTT. Encoded protein: CASSSRLARGTGELFF. The chain has TRBV5-1 and TRBJ2-2; 7 bases are shared with TRBD2. The CDR3 has 16 amino acids. Germline V gives CDR1 SGHRS, CDR2 YFSETQ. Trimming removed 3 bases from V and 4 bases from J; junction bases left unmatched: 9.

This chain connects TRBV7-8 to TRBJ2-7; D is ambiguous. V was trimmed by 5 bases and J by 0 bases, leaving 11 bases between them. From germline, CDR1 is SGHVS and CDR2 FQNEAQ. The CDR3 is 14 amino acids. Here the CDR3 reads CASSPGPSSYEQYF. The CDR3 DNA is TGTGCCAGCAGCCCGGGCCCTAGCTCCTACGAGCAGTACTTC.

The chain uses TRBV7-2 and TRBJ2-1; D is undetermined. This CDR3 is 15 amino acids long. The ends were cut back, 4 bases at V and 5 bases at J, with 15 bases in the middle. CDR1 is SGHTA and CDR2 is FQGNSA in the germline V gene. CDR3 sequence: CASSSRVPVHNEQFF. The CDR3, as DNA: TGTGCCAGCAGCTCCAGAGTTCCGGTACACAATGAGCAGTTCTTC.

This clone was found once. The chain employs TRBV6-5 and TRBJ1-1; 7 nucleotides align to TRBD1. Trimming removed 10 bases from V and 4 bases from J; junction bases left unmatched: 9. There are 13 residues in the CDR3. Germline V gives CDR1 MNHEY, CDR2 SVGAGI. The CDR3: CATSQGLLTEAFF. CDR3 nucleotide sequence: TGTGCCACCTCACAGGGGCTTCTCACTGAAGCTTTCTTT.

V usage is TRBV19 and J usage is TRBJ1-1, with TRBD1 matching over 12 bases. Trimming took 4 bases from V and 6 from J; bases not matched to a gene: 6. The CDR3 has 15 residues. The germline gives CDR1 LNHDA, CDR2 SQIVND (reference sequence). The CDR3 loop reads CASSTPGQGAAEAFF. Written as DNA, the CDR3 is TGTGCCAGTAGTACCCCGGGACAGGGGGCCGCTGAAGCTTTCTTT.

Worth noting for this clone: Different DNA sequences within this sample yield the same CDR3. The V gene is TRBV5-1, the J gene TRBJ2-3, with D tentatively TRBD2 (5 bases). V lost 1 base, J lost 0 bases, and 9 bases lay in between. The V gene's germline CDR1 is SGHRS and CDR2 YFSETQ. The CDR3 totals 15 residues. CDR3 amino acids: CASSLRLASTDTQYF. The CDR3 DNA is TGCGCCAGCAGCTTGAGGCTAGCTAGCACAGATACGCAGTATTTT.

CDR3 in amino acids: CASSEMGPTDTQYF. Here the CDR3 DNA reads TGCGCCAGCAGTGAGATGGGGCCTACAGATACGCAGTATTTT. The chain combines TRBV10-1 with TRBJ2-3; D may be TRBD1 (5 bases). Trimming pared 2 bases from V and 3 bases from J, leaving 9 bases between. CDR1 and CDR2 (germline): WNHNN, SYGVQD (reference sequence). This CDR3 contains 14 residues.

The genes are TRBV19 and TRBJ1-1; D perhaps matches TRBD1 (5 bases). The V end was cut by 7 bases, the J end by 0 bases, with 18 bases between. Germline CDR1 reads LNHDA; CDR2 reads SQIVND (reference sequence). This CDR3 contains 16 residues. The CDR3 DNA sequence: TGTGCCAGTATGACTAAGGGGATTTTCCTGAACACTGAAGCTTTCTTT. This translates into CASMTKGIFLNTEAFF.

The CDR3 nucleotides are TGTGCCAGCAGTTTCGACAGGGTCTATGGCTACACCTTC. Translation: CASSFDRVYGYTF. The chain links TRBV28 to TRBJ1-2; TRBD1 matches at 7 bases. CDR3 size: 13 residues. The trim removed 3 bases at V and 4 bases at J, leaving 2 bases unmatched. CDR1 is MDHEN and CDR2 is SYDVKM in the germline V gene.

The chain joins TRBV28 to TRBJ1-2; D possibly corresponds to TRBD1 (5 bases). The V end lost 6 bases, the J end lost 7 bases, and 15 bases lay between the germline ends. In germline, CDR1 is MDHEN, CDR2 SYDVKM. The CDR3 has 13 residues. The DNA for the CDR3 is TGTGCCAGCAGCAAAAGATTCGGGGGTGGCTACACCTTC. This gives the protein CASSKRFGGGYTF.

This chain connects TRBV9 to TRBJ1-2; 7 bases are a match to TRBD1. This CDR3 region has 14 residues. V trimming: 3 bases; J trimming: 7 bases; junction bases outside the gene matches: 9. Per germline, CDR1 SGDLS and CDR2 YYNGEE. The CDR3 sequence is CASSAQTGSSGYTF. The CDR3 DNA follows: TGTGCCAGCAGCGCCCAGACAGGGTCTTCTGGCTACACCTTC.

Only one count was recorded for this clone. The chain recombines TRBV10-3 with TRBJ2-2, with 7 nucleotides matching TRBD1. The CDR3 covers 15 residues. CDR1 is ENHRY and CDR2 is SYGVKD in the germline V gene. J gave up 1 base and V 5 bases, and 4 bases lay outside the gene matches. The CDR3 sequence: CAISTGVGNTGELFF. In nucleotides, the CDR3 is TGTGCCATCAGTACAGGGGTCGGGAACACCGGGGAGCTGTTTTTT.

The V and J genes are TRBV7-7 and TRBJ2-3; TRBD2 agrees at 7 bases. The trim removed 0 bases at V and 9 bases at J, leaving 12 bases unmatched. The CDR3 contains 16 residues. Germline values: CDR1 SSHAT, CDR2 FNYEAQ (reference sequence). In DNA, the CDR3 is TGTGCCAGCAGCTTAGCCCCAGAAGGACTAGTCAGCACGCAGTATTTT. Amino acid sequence: CASSLAPEGLVSTQYF.

This clone has only a few counts. The CDR3 reads CASSSRGGYGYTF. CDR3 nucleotides: TGTGCCAGCAGTAGCAGGGGGGGGTATGGCTACACCTTC. This rearrangement joins TRBV6-1 to TRBJ1-2; the match to TRBD1 covers 7 bases. Per the germline V gene, CDR1 is MNHNS and CDR2 is SASEGT. The V gene end was trimmed by 5 bases and the J gene end by 5 bases; junction bases not matched to a gene: 5. The CDR3 extends over 13 amino acids.

The CDR3: CASSDNWGRMRDTQYF. CDR3 nucleotide sequence: TGTGCCAGCAGTGACAATTGGGGGAGGATGAGGGATACGCAGTATTTT. The genes are TRBV6-1 and TRBJ2-3; tentative D call: TRBD2 (6 bases). The V gene lost 3 bases and the J gene lost 6 bases, with 19 bases spanning the gap. Germline-derived CDR1 and CDR2 are MNHNS and SASEGT. The CDR3 runs 16 residues.

V and J are TRBV5-4 and TRBJ2-7; 7 bases agree with TRBD2. J gave up 3 bases and V 4 bases, and 10 bases lay outside the gene matches. This CDR3 has 15 amino acids. CDR1 is SGHNT, CDR2 YYREEE, per germline (reference sequence). The CDR3 nucleotides read TGTGCCAGCAGCCCGAATCTAGCGGACCTCTACGAGCAGTACTTC. This encodes CASSPNLADLYEQYF.

The gene calls are TRBV5-1 and TRBJ2-1; D remains ambiguous. The CDR3 is made up of 15 amino acids. Per the germline V gene, CDR1 is SGHRS and CDR2 is YFSETQ. The V end lost 6 bases, the J end lost 0 bases, and 13 bases lay between the germline ends. For the CDR3, the DNA is TGCGCCAGCACTACAGCTGAAAACTCCTACAATGAGCAGTTCTTC. This codes for CASTTAENSYNEQFF.

The rearrangement uses TRBV18 and TRBJ1-3; TRBD1 is a possible D gene (5 bases). Germline V gene lookup returns CDR1 KGHSH and CDR2 LQKENI. This CDR3 is built from 13 residues. V lost 6 bases and J lost 1, with 7 bases in between. The CDR3: CASSGTSGNTIYF. The DNA of the CDR3 is TGTGCCAGCTCCGGGACGTCTGGAAACACCATATATTTT.

The V and J genes are TRBV7-9 and TRBJ2-3, with 8 bases aligning to TRBD2. Trimming cost V 4 bases and J 1 base; bases outside gene matches: 13. Germline V gene data show CDR1 as SEHNR and CDR2 as FQNEAQ (reference sequence). This CDR3 spans 18 amino acids. CDR3: CASSSDRSGGTRTDTQYF. In nucleotides, the CDR3 is TGTGCCAGCAGCTCCGACAGGAGCGGGGGTACCCGCACAGATACGCAGTATTTT. Full variable domain (rest looked up from reference TRBV7-9 and TRBJ2-3): DTGVSQNPRHKITKRGQNVTFRCDPISEHNRLYWYRQTLGQGPEFLTYFQNEAQLEKSRLLSDRFSAERPKGSFSTLEIQRTEQGDSAMYLCASSSDRSGGTRTDTQYFGPGTRLTVL.

V and J are TRBV27 and TRBJ2-5; 12 nucleotides agree with TRBD1. CDR3 length equals 15 residues. With V trimmed by 4 bases and J by 5 bases, 5 bases remained unmatched. Germline CDR1 is MNHEY and CDR2 is SMNVEV (reference sequence). Written as DNA, the CDR3 is TGTGCCAGCAGTTATGGGGACAGGGGGCTGGAGACCCAGTACTTC. Translated: CASSYGDRGLETQYF.

This clone was detected once. The gene calls are TRBV19 and TRBJ2-7; D perhaps matches TRBD1 (6 bases). The CDR3 is made up of 16 amino acids. Germline CDR1 is LNHDA and CDR2 is SQIVND (reference sequence). Trimming left V 3 bases short and J 3 bases short, with 18 bases between. The CDR3 sequence is CASSIIVAGVLYEQYF. In DNA, the CDR3 is TGTGCCAGTAGTATCATTGTGGCAGGGGTGCTCTACGAGCAGTACTTC.

This sequence joins TRBV2 and TRBJ2-7; TRBD1 matches 8 bases. The CDR3 is made up of 13 amino acids. V dropped 9 bases and J dropped 3; count of bases not matched to a gene: 7. CDR1 and CDR2 (germline): SNHLY, FYNNEI. The CDR3 loop is CASQSDRDYEQYF. The CDR3 nucleotides read TGTGCCAGTCAATCGGACAGGGACTACGAGCAGTACTTC. Looking up the rest from reference TRBV2 and TRBJ2-7 gives the full variable domain: EPEVTQTPSHQVTQMGQEVILRCVPISNHLYFYWYRQILGQKVEFLVSFYNNEISEKSEIFDDQFSVERPDGSNFTLKIRSTKLEDSAMYFCASQSDRDYEQYFGPGTRLTVT.

Here the CDR3 reads CASSRLAGLLAGELFF. The CDR3 nucleotides are TGTGCCAGCTCAAGACTAGCAGGTTTGCTGGCCGGGGAGCTGTTTTTT. The rearrangement uses TRBV18 and TRBJ2-2; 7 bases line up with TRBD2. V was clipped by 5 bases and J by 6 bases; unmatched bases: 12. The CDR3 is 16 amino acids. The germline CDR1 and CDR2 sequences are KGHSH and LQKENI.

The gene calls are TRBV28 and TRBJ2-1; 13 bases map to TRBD2. V gave up 3 bases and J gave up 7 bases; unmatched junction bases: 6. Looked up from germline, CDR1 is MDHEN and CDR2 is SYDVKM. The CDR3 loop spans 16 amino acids. In nucleotides, the CDR3 is TGTGCCAGCAGTTTCAGGACTAGCGGGGGTCGGAATGAGCAGTTCTTC. It encodes CASSFRTSGGRNEQFF. Variable domain in full (rest from reference TRBV28 and TRBJ2-1): DVKVTQSSRYLVKRTGEKVFLECVQDMDHENMFWYRQDPGLGLRLIYFSYDVKMKEKGDIPEGYSVSREKKERFSLILESASTNQTSMYLCASSFRTSGGRNEQFFGPGTRLTVL.

Here the CDR3 reads CAWSVESLYGYTF. In nucleotides, the CDR3 is TGTGCCTGGAGTGTGGAGAGCCTATATGGCTACACCTTC. This chain connects TRBV30 to TRBJ1-2, with D unresolved. The CDR3 covers 13 residues. Trimming took 0 bases from V and 5 from J, leaving 10 bases between them. Per the germline V gene, CDR1 is GTSNPN and CDR2 is SVGIG (reference sequence).

The chain carries TRBV5-1 and TRBJ2-2; possibly TRBD1 for D (5 bases). The V end lost 0 bases, the J end lost 6 bases, and 12 bases lay between the germline ends. The CDR3 length is 15 residues. The V gene's germline CDR1 is SGHRS and CDR2 YFSETQ. CDR3 protein: CASSLVPRAAGELFF. The CDR3 DNA reads as TGCGCCAGCAGCTTGGTTCCCAGGGCGGCCGGGGAGCTGTTTTTT.

The chain uses TRBV7-9 and TRBJ2-7; tentative D call: TRBD2 (5 bases). The CDR3 extends over 15 amino acids. V was cut by 0 bases and J by 5 bases, with 14 bases left in between. Germline CDR1 is SEHNR and CDR2 is FQNEAQ (reference sequence). In nucleotides, the CDR3 is TGTGCCAGCAGCTTAGCAGGTGGGAGTCGTGACGAGCAGTACTTC. Its protein product is CASSLAGGSRDEQYF.

The V and J genes are TRBV11-3 and TRBJ2-5, with 8 bases aligning to TRBD1. The CDR3 spans 13 residues. The V gene end was trimmed by 4 bases and the J gene end by 5 bases; junction bases not matched to a gene: 3. Germline-derived CDR1 and CDR2 are SGHNT and YENEEA. CDR3 protein: CASSSRDRETQYF. For the CDR3, the DNA is TGTGCCAGCAGCTCCAGGGACAGGGAGACCCAGTACTTC.

This sequence joins TRBV4-1 and TRBJ2-1; 7 nucleotides match TRBD1. With 3 bases clipped from V and 7 bases from J, the junction kept 24 bases outside the gene matches. There are 20 residues in the CDR3. Germline loops: CDR1 MGHRA, CDR2 YSYEKL. In DNA, the CDR3 is TGCGCCAGCAGCCAGCTTCCCGGGACAGTTGGAGCTCCGGGAAAAAATGAGCAGTTCTTC. Translated: CASSQLPGTVGAPGKNEQFF.